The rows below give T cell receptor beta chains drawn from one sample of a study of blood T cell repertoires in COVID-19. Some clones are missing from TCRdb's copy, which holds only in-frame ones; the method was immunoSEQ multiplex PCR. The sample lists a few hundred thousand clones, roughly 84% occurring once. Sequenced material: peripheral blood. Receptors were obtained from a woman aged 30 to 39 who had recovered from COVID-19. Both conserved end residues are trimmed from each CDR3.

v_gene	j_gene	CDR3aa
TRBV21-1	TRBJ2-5	ASSKLAGGETQY
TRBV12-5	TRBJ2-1	ASGLAAEQF
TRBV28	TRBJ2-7	ASSSGLEQY
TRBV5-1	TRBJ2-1	ASSLQETYNEQF
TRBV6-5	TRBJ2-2	ASTSTGRTGELF
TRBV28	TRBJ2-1	ASSPALAGEYNEQF
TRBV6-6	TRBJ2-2	ASNPEGVNTGELF
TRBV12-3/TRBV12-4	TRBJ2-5	ASSFREEETQY
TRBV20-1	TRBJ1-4	SASPRDRGNEKLF
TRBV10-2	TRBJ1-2	ASSDGSAGGYGYT
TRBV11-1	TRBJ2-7	ASSQLAGVSYEQY
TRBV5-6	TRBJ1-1	ASSSPTGGTEAF
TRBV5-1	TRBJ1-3	ASSSAGTGSGNTIY
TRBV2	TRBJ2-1	ASRAGVIGEQF
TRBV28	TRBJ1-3	ASSIPGQVVSGNTIY
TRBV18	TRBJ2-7	ASSTTSYEQY
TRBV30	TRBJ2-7	AWSEYSGRNEQY
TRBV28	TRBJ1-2	ASTLRGNYGYT
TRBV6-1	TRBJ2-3	ASSEAPGFADTQY
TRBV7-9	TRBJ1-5	ASSRTGSNQPQH
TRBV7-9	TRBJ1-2	ASSLTGDHGYT
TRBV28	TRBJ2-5	ASSPPGGRRETQY
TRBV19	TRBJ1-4	ASRTNPGGRNEKLF
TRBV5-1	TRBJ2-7	ASSQGTGWSYEQY
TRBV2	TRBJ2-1	ASSELFSSYNEQF
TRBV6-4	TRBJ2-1	ASSDSMAPYNEQF
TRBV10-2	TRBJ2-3	ASSSGTGASTDTQY
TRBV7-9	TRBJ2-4	ASSLPRLAKNIQY
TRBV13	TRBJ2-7	ASSSLSEREYNEQY
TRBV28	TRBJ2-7	ASMRTGESEQY
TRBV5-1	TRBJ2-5	ASNSGKETQY
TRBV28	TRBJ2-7	ASSLGLAGGLTYEQY
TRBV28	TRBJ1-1	ASSLRGNTEAF
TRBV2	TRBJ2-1	ASSGWTEQF
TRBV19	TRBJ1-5	ASTKGRVNQPQH
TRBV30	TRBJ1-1	AWRQGQWTEAF
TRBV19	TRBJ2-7	ASSIQGSFYEQY
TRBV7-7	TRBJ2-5	ASSLAPGNGAQY
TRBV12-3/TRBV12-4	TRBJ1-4	ASSSGQGVKLF
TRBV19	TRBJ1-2	ASSIETSYGYT
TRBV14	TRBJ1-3	ASSQVTRPSGNTIY
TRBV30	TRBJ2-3	AWTSGRNFDTQY
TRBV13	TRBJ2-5	ASRRGFQETQY
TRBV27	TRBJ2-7	ATGRLAMSSYEQY
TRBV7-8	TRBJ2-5	ASSSTGSGQGWETQY
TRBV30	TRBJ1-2	AWSVPLVGGYT